This TCR beta chain was captured in a study of T-cell memory formation after mild COVID-19. Study results and limitations: Pre-infection memory held some responding clones, suggesting pre-existing cross-reactive T cells responded.

In the case of this clonotype: Antigen: not known.

One entry per CDR3 protein, called by TCRdb with MiXCR from the 5' RACE reads. The table has roughly 610,000 distinct CDR3 sequences, approximately 15% seen once. This TCR derives from an adult woman who had mild COVID-19 (a few samples of this study predate the infection). Cell type and time point are not known. Sequenced sample: PBMCs or a T cell subset sorted from them (not recorded which).

CDR3 nucleotide sequence: TGTGCCAGTAGTAGAGGGGGCGCCGATGGCACTGAAGCTTTCTTT. It is translated as CASSRGGADGTEAFF. The chain recombines TRBV19 with TRBJ1-1; 7 bases fit TRBD1. The V segment lost 4 bases and the J segment 4 bases; nucleotides outside the gene matches: 9. The CDR3 sequence is 15 residues long. Germline V CDR1 and CDR2: LNHDA, SQIVND (reference sequence).